The 30 T cell receptor beta chains below all came from one sample that was sequenced in a study of cytomegalovirus exposure and HLA in healthy donors. TCRdb's table, derived via immunoSEQ multiplex PCR, lists solely in-frame clones and lacks some. This sample has about 95,000 clones; about 85% occur once, and the top ten carry about 20%. Sequencing was done on a sample of PBMCs. These receptors came from a man younger than 35 in good health and CMV-seropositive.

The genes are TRBV28 and TRBJ2-7; tentatively, D is TRBD2 (6 bases). The CDR3 sequence is 16 residues long. V was cut by 5 bases and J by 3 bases, with 20 bases left in between. The germline V gene has CDR1 MDHEN and CDR2 SYDVKM. The CDR3 loop is CASSPRGGMSIYEQYF. CDR3 DNA sequence: TGTGCCAGCAGTCCCCGTGGCGGGATGAGTATCTACGAGCAGTACTTC.

The V gene is TRBV4-1, the J gene TRBJ2-2; 10 nucleotides align to TRBD2. Germline loops: CDR1 MGHRA, CDR2 YSYEKL. The CDR3 loop spans 17 amino acids. After removal of 4 bases from V and 4 bases from J, the junction contained 9 bases not matched to a gene. The CDR3 loop reads CASSRQLAGRSTGELFF. The CDR3 bases are TGCGCCAGCAGCCGGCAACTAGCGGGGAGGTCCACCGGGGAGCTGTTTTTT.

The chain combines TRBV4-1 with TRBJ2-7; 7 bases are shared with TRBD1. The germline V gene has CDR1 MGHRA and CDR2 YSYEKL. The CDR3 runs to 15 residues. V dropped 0 bases and J dropped 2; count of bases not matched to a gene: 4. The CDR3 coding sequence is TGCGCCAGCAGCCAAGATCGGGACAGACCCTACGAGCAGTACGTC. Translation: CASSQDRDRPYEQYV.

By share, this clone ranks as medium-sized (0.01 to 0.1%). The rearrangement joins TRBV28 to TRBJ1-1, with 10 bases matching TRBD1. This CDR3 has 13 residues. The V gene end was trimmed by 6 bases and the J gene end by 8 bases; junction bases not matched to a gene: 6. Germline V CDR1 and CDR2: MDHEN, SYDVKM. CDR3 in DNA: TGTGCCAGCAGGTTGACAGGGGGCTCGGAAGCTTTCTTT. Translation: CASRLTGGSEAFF.

The count of this clone is one. The chain is built from TRBV30 and TRBJ2-1, with TRBD2 matching 10 bases. The trim removed 0 bases at V and 9 bases at J, leaving 8 bases unmatched. This CDR3 is 15 amino acids long. From germline, CDR1 is GTSNPN and CDR2 SVGIG (reference sequence). CDR3 nucleotide sequence: TGTGCCTGGAGTGTACTACCTAGCGGGAGAGCTGAGCAGTTCTTC. This codes for CAWSVLPSGRAEQFF.

The CDR3 is CASSLEGSANEQYV. The DNA for the CDR3 is TGTGCCAGCAGCTTAGAGGGGAGCGCCAACGAGCAGTACGTC. This rearrangement joins TRBV11-2 to TRBJ2-7; D may be TRBD2 (5 bases). Germline CDR1 SGHAT, CDR2 FQNNGV. Trimming took 0 bases from V and 5 from J, leaving 11 bases between them. This CDR3 spans 14 amino acids.

This clone was seen once. This chain uses TRBV30 with TRBJ2-2; 7 nucleotides agree with TRBD2. Germline trimming cut 4 bases from V and 7 bases from J; bases unmatched to any gene: 6. In germline, CDR1 is GTSNPN, CDR2 SVGIG (reference sequence). This CDR3 spans 13 amino acids. The CDR3 region is CAWTNRGGGELFF. CDR3 sequence (DNA): TGTGCCTGGACCAACCGCGGGGGCGGGGAGCTGTTTTTT.

The chain links TRBV5-1 to TRBJ1-1; D might be TRBD1 (5 bases). CDR1 and CDR2 (germline): SGHRS, YFSETQ. V shed 0 bases and J shed 0 bases, with 9 bases lying between them. The CDR3 loop spans 15 amino acids. This CDR3 is CASSLEGEVNTEAFF. CDR3 DNA sequence: TGCGCCAGCAGCTTGGAAGGGGAGGTGAACACTGAAGCTTTCTTT.

The J gene is TRBJ2-7, the V gene TRBV11-2, with a weak D call TRBD1 (5 bases). Germline values: CDR1 SGHAT, CDR2 FQNNGV. CDR3 length: 15 residues. V lost 0 bases and J 3 bases, leaving 12 bases between the germline ends. CDR3 residues: CASSLDRAGRYEQYF. The CDR3 DNA reads TGTGCCAGCAGCTTAGACAGGGCAGGTCGCTACGAGCAGTACTTC. Drawing the rest from reference TRBV11-2 and TRBJ2-7, the complete variable domain is EAGVAQSPRYKIIEKRQSVAFWCNPISGHATLYWYQQILGQGPKLLIQFQNNGVVDDSQLPKDRFSAERLKGVDSTLKIQPAKLEDSAVYLCASSLDRAGRYEQYFGPGTRLTVT.

V is TRBV5-1 and J is TRBJ2-1; tentatively, D is TRBD1 (5 bases). Trimming stripped 3 bases from V and 5 bases from J, with 9 bases between. CDR1 SGHRS and CDR2 YFSETQ come from the germline V gene. The CDR3 extends over 13 amino acids. The DNA for the CDR3 is TGCGCCAGCAGCTCATACAGGAACAATGAGCAGTTCTTC. Translating it yields CASSSYRNNEQFF.

The chain recombines TRBV6-1 with TRBJ2-5, with 9 bases aligning to TRBD2. Germline V gene sequence: CDR1 MNHNS, CDR2 SASEGT. The CDR3 runs to 16 residues. Trimming took 1 base from V and 4 from J; bases not matched to a gene: 7. CDR3 sequence (DNA): TGTGCCAGCAGTGAAGACGTAGCGGGAGTTACAGAGACCCAGTACTTC. Protein product: CASSEDVAGVTETQYF.

The V call is TRBV28, the J call TRBJ2-5, with D perhaps matching TRBD2 (5 bases). This CDR3 spans 14 amino acids. Germline-derived CDR1 and CDR2 are MDHEN and SYDVKM. The V gene lost 7 bases and the J gene lost 2 bases, with 14 bases spanning the gap. CDR3 region: CASTSREIQETQYF. The CDR3 DNA reads TGTGCCAGCACCTCAAGGGAGATTCAAGAGACCCAGTACTTC.

The chain is built from TRBV7-6 and TRBJ1-5; D remains ambiguous. Germline V gene sequence: CDR1 SGHVS, CDR2 FNYEAQ. Trimming took 5 bases from V and 9 from J, leaving 17 bases between them. The CDR3 spans 14 residues. This chain's CDR3 is CASSPDTGVRPQHF. Written as DNA, the CDR3 is TGTGCCAGCAGCCCCGACACCGGGGTCCGGCCCCAGCATTTT.

The chain recombines TRBV5-1 with TRBJ2-3, with D possibly being TRBD2 (6 bases). This CDR3 has 13 residues. With 2 bases removed from V and 4 bases from J, the gap between germline ends came to 8 bases. CDR1 SGHRS and CDR2 YFSETQ come from the germline V gene. The CDR3 DNA sequence: TGCGCCAGCAGCTTAACGGGAGCAGATACGCAGTATTTT. Translation: CASSLTGADTQYF.

The chain employs TRBV28 and TRBJ1-2; TRBD1 matches at 9 bases. In germline, CDR1 is MDHEN, CDR2 SYDVKM. V trimming: 3 bases; J trimming: 8 bases; junction bases outside the gene matches: 7. This CDR3 has 14 amino acids. The CDR3 is CASSFGQGTWGYTF. The CDR3 region has the DNA TGTGCCAGCAGTTTCGGACAGGGGACTTGGGGCTACACCTTC.

The V and J genes are TRBV6-1 and TRBJ1-1; 7 bases align to TRBD1. The junction had 11 bases not matched to a gene; V was cut back by 8 bases and J by 8 bases. CDR1 and CDR2 (germline): MNHNS, SASEGT. The CDR3 loop spans 13 amino acids. In DNA form, the CDR3 reads TGTGCCAGCCCGGGAAACAGGGGTACAGAAGCTTTCTTT. Translating it yields CASPGNRGTEAFF.

The CDR3 region is CASRNRDRGYEQYF. The CDR3, as DNA: TGTGCCAGCAGAAACCGGGACAGGGGCTACGAGCAGTACTTC. The chain recombines TRBV27 with TRBJ2-7, with 10 bases that match TRBD1. Trimming took 6 bases from V and 3 from J; bases not matched to a gene: 5. Germline V gene sequence: CDR1 MNHEY, CDR2 SMNVEV (reference sequence). The CDR3 loop spans 14 amino acids.

This rearrangement joins TRBV11-2 to TRBJ2-7; D is ambiguous. Germline V gene sequence: CDR1 SGHAT, CDR2 FQNNGV. CDR3 length: 12 residues. V was cut by 7 bases and J by 6 bases, with 13 bases left in between. DNA for the CDR3: TGTGCCAGCACCCTTACCCCCGGCGAGCAGTACTTC. It translates to CASTLTPGEQYF.

The chain employs TRBV28 and TRBJ1-1; D is perhaps TRBD1 (5 bases). Trimming cost V 6 bases and J 4 bases, with 15 bases left between them. The CDR3 length is 14 residues. The germline gives CDR1 MDHEN, CDR2 SYDVKM. The CDR3 is CASSFRDEVTEAFF. In DNA, the CDR3 is TGTGCCAGCAGCTTCAGGGATGAGGTCACTGAAGCTTTCTTT.

J is TRBJ2-2 and V is TRBV29-1, with a possible D match to TRBD1 (6 bases). This CDR3 has 15 residues. The V end was cut by 0 bases, the J end by 1 base, with 9 bases between. The germline CDR1 and CDR2 sequences are SQVTM and ANQGSEA. The CDR3 loop reads CSVEDQTGNTGELFF. The CDR3 DNA reads TGCAGCGTTGAAGATCAGACAGGGAACACCGGGGAGCTGTTTTTT.

V is TRBV11-2 and J is TRBJ2-7, with D perhaps TRBD1 (5 bases). V shed 0 bases and J shed 3 bases, with 12 bases lying between them. There are 15 residues in the CDR3. Germline loops: CDR1 SGHAT, CDR2 FQNNGV. The CDR3 DNA reads as TGTGCCAGCAGCTTAGACGGGCAGGACATCTACGAGCAGTACGTC. Amino acids: CASSLDGQDIYEQYV.

The chain recombines TRBV2 with TRBJ1-1; weak D call: TRBD1 (6 bases). Per the germline V gene, CDR1 is SNHLY and CDR2 is FYNNEI. The CDR3 loop spans 12 amino acids. V lost 6 bases to trimming and J lost 7 bases, with 12 bases between them. The DNA for the CDR3 is TGTGCCAGCAGGGACAGCAAAGGTGAAGCTTTCTTT. This translates into CASRDSKGEAFF.

This clone is medium-sized (0.01 to 0.1%) in the sample. The chain carries TRBV10-2 and TRBJ1-1, with D uncertain. Trimming took 4 bases from V and 8 from J, leaving 11 bases between them. CDR3 length: 12 amino acids. Germline lookup yields CDR1 WSHSY and CDR2 SAAADI. Written as DNA, the CDR3 is TGCGCCAGCAGTGTAACAGAACGCGAAGCTTTCTTT. Translated: CASSVTEREAFF.

The V and J genes are TRBV11-2 and TRBJ2-7, with 10 nucleotides matching TRBD2. The CDR3 spans 14 residues. J lost 7 bases, V lost 7 bases, and 10 bases had no gene match. Germline values: CDR1 SGHAT, CDR2 FQNNGV. CDR3 coding DNA: TGTGCCAGCACCCTTCTAGCGGGAGATGGTGAGCAGTACGTC. It is translated as CASTLLAGDGEQYV.

The chain links TRBV27 to TRBJ2-5; perhaps TRBD2 as D (6 bases). CDR1 and CDR2 from the germline V gene are MNHEY and SMNVEV (reference sequence). The CDR3 is 14 residues long. Deletions cut 1 base from V and 4 bases from J, with 10 bases between. CDR3 residues: CASSLLGDSETQYF. CDR3 coding DNA: TGTGCCAGCAGTTTATTAGGGGACTCAGAGACCCAGTACTTC.

This clone was observed once. This chain uses TRBV7-2 with TRBJ2-1, with TRBD1 identical over 9 bases. Germline values: CDR1 SGHTA, CDR2 FQGNSA. CDR3 length: 17 residues. The V and J ends lost 2 bases and 10 bases, in that order; junction bases with no gene match: 15. The CDR3: CASSLNPRTGAWGEQFF. The CDR3 nucleotides read TGTGCCAGCAGCTTAAATCCCCGGACAGGGGCCTGGGGGGAGCAGTTCTTC.

V usage is TRBV30 and J usage is TRBJ2-7; the match to TRBD2 covers 10 bases. V lost 2 bases to trimming and J lost 6 bases; unmatched junction nucleotides: 4. The CDR3 length is 13 residues. Germline V gives CDR1 GTSNPN, CDR2 SVGIG (reference sequence). The DNA for the CDR3 is TGTGCCTGGAGTTTAACTAGCGGGACCGAGCAGTACGTC. Encoded protein: CAWSLTSGTEQYV.

This clone was seen a handful of times. This rearrangement joins TRBV19 to TRBJ1-2; a weak D match, TRBD1 (5 bases). CDR3 length: 13 residues. Trimming shortened V by 5 bases and J by 5 bases, and 12 bases separated the two germline ends. Germline CDR1 LNHDA, CDR2 SQIVND (reference sequence). CDR3 loop: CASSQGLPYGYTF. The CDR3 coding sequence is TGTGCCAGTAGTCAGGGTCTCCCGTATGGCTACACCTTC.

This chain links TRBV4-1 with TRBJ1-3, with D perhaps TRBD1 (6 bases). Germline V gene sequence: CDR1 MGHRA, CDR2 YSYEKL. The V end lost 5 bases, the J end lost 0 bases, and 11 bases lay between the germline ends. The CDR3 has 15 amino acids. The CDR3 DNA follows: TGCGCCAGCAGCGCACAGGGACACTCTGGAAACACCATATATTTT. Translation gives CASSAQGHSGNTIYF.

The genes are TRBV6-5 and TRBJ1-4; D perhaps matches TRBD1 (5 bases). Trimming stripped 4 bases from V and 8 bases from J, with 14 bases between. The CDR3 loop spans 14 amino acids. Germline CDR1 MNHEY, CDR2 SVGAGI. The DNA of the CDR3 is TGTGCCAGCAGTTCTGGGGGGAATCCCGAAAAACTGTTTTTT. Protein sequence: CASSSGGNPEKLFF.